Shown below are 5 T cell receptor beta chains from a single sample sequenced in a study of identical twins. TCRdb analysed the 5' RACE reads with MiXCR anew, one entry per CDR3 protein. The sample has fewer than 250,000 distinct CDR3 sequences, around a tenth seen once. Sequences were obtained from memory (CD45RO+) T cells sorted from blood. The origin of the receptors is a young woman in good health.

This clonotype was detected a few times. V usage is TRBV6-6 and J usage is TRBJ2-1; D is unresolved. The CDR3 loop spans 13 amino acids. The V gene's germline CDR1 is MNHNY and CDR2 SVGAGI (reference sequence). Trimming shortened V by 7 bases and J by 4 bases, and 11 bases separated the two germline ends. The CDR3 reads CASTTGPYNEQFF. The CDR3 DNA sequence: TGTGCCAGCACCACCGGGCCTTACAATGAGCAGTTCTTC.

This clonotype was detected many times. CDR3 DNA: TGCAGTGCTAGATTTCAGGGGGACACTGAAGCTTTCTTT. Translation: CSARFQGDTEAFF. The chain has TRBV20-1 and TRBJ1-1, with 7 bases aligning to TRBD1. Germline loops: CDR1 DFQATT, CDR2 SNEGSKA (reference sequence). Trimming took 2 bases from V and 3 from J; bases not matched to a gene: 3. The CDR3 is 13 residues long.

This clonotype was detected many times. J is TRBJ2-3 and V is TRBV20-1, with 10 bases that match TRBD1. V was pared by 2 bases and J by 0 bases, with 8 bases of the junction left unmatched. The CDR3 consists of 17 residues. CDR1 DFQATT and CDR2 SNEGSKA come from the germline V gene (reference sequence). CDR3 nucleotide sequence: TGCAGTGCTAGATCGGACAGGGGGTATTCTAGCACAGATACGCAGTATTTT. Translated: CSARSDRGYSSTDTQYF.

The table lists this clonotype with a few counts. The gene calls are TRBV29-1 and TRBJ2-2; D possibly corresponds to TRBD1 (5 bases). CDR3 length equals 14 residues. The V end was cut by 6 bases, the J end by 3 bases, with 14 bases between. CDR1 is SQVTM, CDR2 ANQGSEA, per germline. The CDR3 protein is CSVAGPLHTGELFF. Written as DNA, the CDR3 is TGCAGCGTCGCAGGGCCCCTGCACACCGGGGAGCTGTTTTTT.

The chain links TRBV5-1 to TRBJ1-5; D call uncertain. V lost 0 bases to trimming and J lost 1 base, with 8 bases between them. CDR3 length: 15 amino acids. Germline values: CDR1 SGHRS, CDR2 YFSETQ. The CDR3 loop is CASSLAPASNQPQHF. CDR3 bases: TGCGCCAGCAGCTTGGCGCCAGCGAGCAATCAGCCCCAGCATTTT.